The T cell receptor (beta chain) described here comes from a study of blood T cells in healthy people across ages. Overall study results and limits: Estimates of total diversity, which came from one million sequenced T cells, were considered to be underestimates.

A sample-barcoded 5' primer and a J-beta primer mix were used in a second PCR of about 7 to 12 cycles. TCRdb called the 5' RACE reads again in MiXCR, with one record for every CDR3 protein. This table has about 590,000 distinct CDR3 sequences, around 31% appearing once. As regards this clonotype: Its target is not known. This may come from a read error, since a much larger clone is one base off.

Germline CDR1 and CDR2: SGHKS and YYEKEE (reference sequence). The CDR3 consists of 13 residues. The sample, 9 to 10 milliliters of peripheral blood, was drawn from each donor. The TCR originated in a woman over 75 in good health. The specimen sequenced was blood. The V and J genes are TRBV5-5 and TRBJ1-1; no clear D. The CDR3 sequence: CASSFNTVTGAFF. The DNA for the CDR3 is TGTGCCAGCAGCTTTAATACAGTCACTGGAGCTTTCTTT.